The source of this T cell receptor beta chain is a study of sequential checkpoint blockade in melanoma. Study-wide background: Patients were randomized 1:1 to nivolumab-then-ipilimumab or ipilimumab-then-nivolumab first-line.

The treatment: randomized to nivolumab then ipilimumab (arm A) or the reverse (arm B). PBMC sorting kept live CD3+CD8+ cells without CD19 or CD56. The CDR3 is 15 amino acids. Between the trimmed V and J ends, which lost 3 bases and 7 bases, there was a span of 18 bases. Germline V lookup: CDR1 ENHRY, CDR2 SYGVKD. The method was immunoSEQ multiplex PCR; TCRdb's version includes in-frame clones alone and lacks a portion of them. The sample lists some 17,000 clones; approximately 74% were seen once. This TCR was sampled from a human donor with melanoma. The chain uses TRBV10-3 and TRBJ1-2; tentative D call: TRBD1 (6 bases). The sample in question was CD8+ T cells sorted from blood (inferred from file names), obtained from a patient given nivolumab and ipilimumab in sequence. CDR3 sequence (DNA): TGTGCCATCAGTGAACCTTCACAGGGACCGGCTGGCTACACCTTC. Translated: CAISEPSQGPAGYTF.